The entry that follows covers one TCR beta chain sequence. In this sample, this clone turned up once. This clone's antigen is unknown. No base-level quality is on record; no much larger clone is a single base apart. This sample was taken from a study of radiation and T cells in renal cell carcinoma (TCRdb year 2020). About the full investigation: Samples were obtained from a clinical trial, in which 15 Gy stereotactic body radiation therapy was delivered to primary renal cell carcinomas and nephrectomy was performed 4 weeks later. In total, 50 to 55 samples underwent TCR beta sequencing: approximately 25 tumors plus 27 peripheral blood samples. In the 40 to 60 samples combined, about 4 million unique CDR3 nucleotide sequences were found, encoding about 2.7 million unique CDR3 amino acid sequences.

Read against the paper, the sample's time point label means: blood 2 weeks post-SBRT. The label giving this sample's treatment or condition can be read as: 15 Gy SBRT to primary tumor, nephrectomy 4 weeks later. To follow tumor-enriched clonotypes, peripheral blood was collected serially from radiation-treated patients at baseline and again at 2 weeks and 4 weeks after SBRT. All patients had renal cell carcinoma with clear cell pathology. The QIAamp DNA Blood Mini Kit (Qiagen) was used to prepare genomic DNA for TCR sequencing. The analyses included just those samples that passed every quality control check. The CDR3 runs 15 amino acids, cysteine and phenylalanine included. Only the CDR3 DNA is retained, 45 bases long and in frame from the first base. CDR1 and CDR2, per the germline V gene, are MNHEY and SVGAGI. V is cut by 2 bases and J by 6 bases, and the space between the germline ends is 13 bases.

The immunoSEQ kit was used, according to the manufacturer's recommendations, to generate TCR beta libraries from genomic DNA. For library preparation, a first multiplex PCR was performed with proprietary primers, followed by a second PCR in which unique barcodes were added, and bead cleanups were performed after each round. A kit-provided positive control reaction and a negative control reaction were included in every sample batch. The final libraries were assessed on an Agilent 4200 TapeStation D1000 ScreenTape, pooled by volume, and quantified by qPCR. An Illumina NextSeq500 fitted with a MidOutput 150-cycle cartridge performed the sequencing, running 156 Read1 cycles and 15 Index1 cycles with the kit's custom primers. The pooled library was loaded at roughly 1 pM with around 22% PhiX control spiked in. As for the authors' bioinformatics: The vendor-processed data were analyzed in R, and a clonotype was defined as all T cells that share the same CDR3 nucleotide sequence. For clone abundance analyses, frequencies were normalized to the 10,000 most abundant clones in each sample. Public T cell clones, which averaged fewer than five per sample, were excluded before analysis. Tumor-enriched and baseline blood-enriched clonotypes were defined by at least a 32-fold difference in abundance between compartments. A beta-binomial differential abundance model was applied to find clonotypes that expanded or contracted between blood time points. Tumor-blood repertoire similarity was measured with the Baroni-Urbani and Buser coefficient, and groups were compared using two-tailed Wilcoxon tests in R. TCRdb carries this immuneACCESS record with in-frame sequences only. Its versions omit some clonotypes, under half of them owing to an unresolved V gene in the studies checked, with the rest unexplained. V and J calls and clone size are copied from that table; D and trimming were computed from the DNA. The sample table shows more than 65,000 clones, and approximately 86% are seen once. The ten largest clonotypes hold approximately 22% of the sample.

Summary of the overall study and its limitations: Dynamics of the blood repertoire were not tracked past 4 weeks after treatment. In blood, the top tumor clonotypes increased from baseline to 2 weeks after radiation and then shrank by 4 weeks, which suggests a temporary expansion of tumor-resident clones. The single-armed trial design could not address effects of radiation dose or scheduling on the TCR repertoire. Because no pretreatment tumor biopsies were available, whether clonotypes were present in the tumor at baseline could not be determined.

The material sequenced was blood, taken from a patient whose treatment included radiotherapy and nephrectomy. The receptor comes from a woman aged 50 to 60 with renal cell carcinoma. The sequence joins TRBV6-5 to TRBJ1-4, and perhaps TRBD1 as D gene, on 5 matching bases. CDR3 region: CASSYGPGGYEKLFF. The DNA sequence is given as TGTGCCAGCAGTTACGGACCGGGGGGTTATGAAAAACTGTTTTTT.